The entry that follows covers one T cell receptor (beta chain) sequence. Its antigen remains unidentified. This sample was taken from a study of cytomegalovirus exposure and HLA in healthy donors. CDR1 is MNHEY, CDR2 SMNVEV, per germline (reference sequence). The CDR3 length is 16 residues. V was pared by 6 bases and J by 0 bases, with 5 bases of the junction left unmatched. The study's findings and limits: About 87% or about 30% of the time was how often most TCR beta V segments were productive, according to an earlier analysis. Cytomegalovirus association was listed for 164 TCR beta chains.

The PCR had 60 Vbeta and 13 Jbeta primers. Clones were read by immunoSEQ multiplex PCR, and TCRdb kept only the in-frame ones, dropping some. The profile shows about 160,000 clones, roughly 87% of them singletons. This sequence joins TRBV27 and TRBJ2-1; 10 nucleotides match TRBD2. This TCR came from a man over 45 in good health and CMV-seropositive. The sequenced material came from PBMCs. CDR3 protein: CASSRTSGGSYNEQFF. In DNA, the CDR3 is TGTGCCAGCAGCCGGACTAGCGGAGGCTCCTACAATGAGCAGTTCTTC.